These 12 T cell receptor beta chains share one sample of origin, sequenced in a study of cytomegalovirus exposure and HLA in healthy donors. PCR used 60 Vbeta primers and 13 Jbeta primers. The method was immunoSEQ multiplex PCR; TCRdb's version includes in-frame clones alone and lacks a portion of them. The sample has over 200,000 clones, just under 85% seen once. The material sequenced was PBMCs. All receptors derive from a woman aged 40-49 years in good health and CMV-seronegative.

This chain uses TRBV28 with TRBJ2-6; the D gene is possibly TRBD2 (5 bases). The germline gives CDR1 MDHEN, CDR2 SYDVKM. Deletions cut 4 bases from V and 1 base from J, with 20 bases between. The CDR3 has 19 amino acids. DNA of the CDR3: TGTGCCAGCAGTTCTACCGGGATCCCACAACGATCTGGGGCCAACGTCCTGACTTTC. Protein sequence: CASSSTGIPQRSGANVLTF.

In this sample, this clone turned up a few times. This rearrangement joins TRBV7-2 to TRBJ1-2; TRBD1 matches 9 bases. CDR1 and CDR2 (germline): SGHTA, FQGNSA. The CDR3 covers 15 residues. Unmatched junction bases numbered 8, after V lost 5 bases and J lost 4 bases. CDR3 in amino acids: CASSPRTGDGYGYTF. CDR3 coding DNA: TGTGCCAGCAGCCCCCGGACAGGGGACGGCTATGGCTACACCTTC.

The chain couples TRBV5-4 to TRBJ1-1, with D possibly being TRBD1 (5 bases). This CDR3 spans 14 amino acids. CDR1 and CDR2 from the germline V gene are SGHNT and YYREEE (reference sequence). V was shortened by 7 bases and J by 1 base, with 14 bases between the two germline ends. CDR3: CASGPRGGNTEAFF. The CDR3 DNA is TGTGCCAGCGGACCGCGGGGGGGGAACACTGAAGCTTTCTTT. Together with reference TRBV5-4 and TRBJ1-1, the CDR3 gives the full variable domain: ETGVTQSPTHLIKTRGQQVTLRCSSQSGHNTVSWYQQALGQGPQFIFQYYREEENGRGNFPPRFSGLQFPNYSSELNVNALELDDSALYLCASGPRGGNTEAFFGQGTRLTVV.

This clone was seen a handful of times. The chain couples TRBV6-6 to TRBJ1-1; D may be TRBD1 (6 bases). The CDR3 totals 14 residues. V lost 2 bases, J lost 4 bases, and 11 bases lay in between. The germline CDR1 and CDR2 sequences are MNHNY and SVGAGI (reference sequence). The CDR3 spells CASSYEGGGTEAFF. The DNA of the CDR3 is TGTGCCAGCAGTTACGAAGGGGGTGGCACTGAAGCTTTCTTT.

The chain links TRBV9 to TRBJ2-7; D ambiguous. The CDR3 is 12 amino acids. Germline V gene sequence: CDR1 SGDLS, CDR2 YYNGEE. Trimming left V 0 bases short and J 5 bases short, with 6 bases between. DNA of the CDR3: TGTGCCAGCAGCGTAGGAGGTAACGAGCAGTACTTC. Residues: CASSVGGNEQYF.

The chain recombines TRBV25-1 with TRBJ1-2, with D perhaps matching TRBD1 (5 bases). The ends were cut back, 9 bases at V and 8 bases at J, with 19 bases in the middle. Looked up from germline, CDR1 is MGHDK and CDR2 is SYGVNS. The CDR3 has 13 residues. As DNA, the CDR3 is TGTGCCAGTCGGGACTCGGACCGGGACGGCTACACCTTC. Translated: CASRDSDRDGYTF.

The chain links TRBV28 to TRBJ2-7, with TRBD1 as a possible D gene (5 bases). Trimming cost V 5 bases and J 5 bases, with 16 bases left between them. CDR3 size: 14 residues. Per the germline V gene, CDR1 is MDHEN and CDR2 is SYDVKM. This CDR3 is CASSMPGFPHEQYF. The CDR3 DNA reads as TGTGCCAGCAGTATGCCAGGGTTCCCCCACGAGCAGTACTTC. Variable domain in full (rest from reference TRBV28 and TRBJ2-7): DVKVTQSSRYLVKRTGEKVFLECVQDMDHENMFWYRQDPGLGLRLIYFSYDVKMKEKGDIPEGYSVSREKKERFSLILESASTNQTSMYLCASSMPGFPHEQYFGPGTRLTVT.

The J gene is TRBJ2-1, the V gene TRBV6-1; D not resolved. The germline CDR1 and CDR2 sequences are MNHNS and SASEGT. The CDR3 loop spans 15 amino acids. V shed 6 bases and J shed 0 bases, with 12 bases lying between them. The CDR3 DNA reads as TGTGCCAGCAGCACTACTCGCAGCTCCTACAATGAGCAGTTCTTC. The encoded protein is CASSTTRSSYNEQFF.

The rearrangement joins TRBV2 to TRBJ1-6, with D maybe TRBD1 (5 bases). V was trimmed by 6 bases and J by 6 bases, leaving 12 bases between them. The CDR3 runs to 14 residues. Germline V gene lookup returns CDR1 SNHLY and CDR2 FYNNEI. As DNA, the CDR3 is TGTGCCAGCAGAGTAGACAGTCTTAATTCACCCCTCCACTTT. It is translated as CASRVDSLNSPLHF.

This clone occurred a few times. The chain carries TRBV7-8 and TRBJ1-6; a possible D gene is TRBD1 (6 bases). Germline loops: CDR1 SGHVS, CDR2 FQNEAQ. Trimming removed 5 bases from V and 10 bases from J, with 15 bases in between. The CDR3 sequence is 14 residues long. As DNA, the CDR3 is TGTGCCAGCAGCGTTACAGGGTTAGACTCACCCCTCCACTTT. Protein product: CASSVTGLDSPLHF. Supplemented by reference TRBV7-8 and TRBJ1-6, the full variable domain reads GAGVSQSPRYKVAKRGQDVALRCDPISGHVSLFWYQQALGQGPEFLTYFQNEAQLDKSGLPSDRFFAERPEGSVSTLKIQRTQQEDSAVYLCASSVTGLDSPLHFGNGTRLTVT.

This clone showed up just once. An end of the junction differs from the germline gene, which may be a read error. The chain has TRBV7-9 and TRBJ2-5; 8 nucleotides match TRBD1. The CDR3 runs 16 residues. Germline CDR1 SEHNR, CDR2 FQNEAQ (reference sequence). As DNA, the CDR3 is TGTTCCAGCAGCCTCCCGATGGGGACAGGCCAAGAGACCCAGTACTTC. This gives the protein CSSSLPMGTGQETQYF.

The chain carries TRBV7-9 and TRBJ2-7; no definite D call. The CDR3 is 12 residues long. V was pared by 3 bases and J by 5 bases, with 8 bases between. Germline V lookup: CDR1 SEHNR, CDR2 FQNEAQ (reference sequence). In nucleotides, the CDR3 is TGTGCCAGCAGCTTCCTAAGCGACGAGCAGTACTTC. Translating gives CASSFLSDEQYF. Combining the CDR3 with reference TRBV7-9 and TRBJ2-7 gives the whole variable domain DTGVSQNPRHKITKRGQNVTFRCDPISEHNRLYWYRQTLGQGPEFLTYFQNEAQLEKSRLLSDRFSAERPKGSFSTLEIQRTEQGDSAMYLCASSFLSDEQYFGPGTRLTVT.